The 6 T cell receptor beta chains below come from one sample, sequenced in a study of cytomegalovirus exposure and HLA in healthy donors. PCR used 60 Vbeta primers and 13 Jbeta primers. Only in-frame clones appear in the TCRdb table, and some are missing; sequencing was by immunoSEQ multiplex PCR. The sample shows 130,000 to 150,000 clones, roughly 79% of them seen only once. The specimen sequenced was PBMCs. These TCRs come from a male donor in good health and CMV-seronegative.

V and J are TRBV19 and TRBJ1-2; 9 bases are shared with TRBD1. This CDR3 contains 13 residues. In germline, CDR1 is LNHDA, CDR2 SQIVND (reference sequence). After removal of 10 bases from V and 8 bases from J, the junction contained 11 bases not matched to a gene. The CDR3 coding sequence is TGTGCCATCCGAAGTGGGACAGGGAGAGGCTACACCTTC. Residues: CAIRSGTGRGYTF.

The rearrangement links TRBV29-1 to TRBJ2-5, with D unclear. V shed 4 bases and J shed 3 bases, with 9 bases lying between them. CDR3 length: 12 residues. In germline, CDR1 is SQVTM, CDR2 ANQGSEA. The CDR3 loop is CSVVAPEETQYF. In DNA, the CDR3 is TGCAGCGTTGTGGCTCCTGAAGAGACCCAGTACTTC.

The genes are TRBV30 and TRBJ2-1; TRBD1 is a possible D gene (5 bases). Germline CDR1 and CDR2: GTSNPN and SVGIG (reference sequence). Trimming shortened V by 0 bases and J by 1 base, and 16 bases separated the two germline ends. The CDR3 sequence is 17 residues long. The CDR3 DNA reads as TGTGCCTGGAGTGTATCAACAAGGGGTTTTTCCTACAATGAGCAGTTCTTC. Translated: CAWSVSTRGFSYNEQFF.

The chain uses TRBV11-3 and TRBJ2-7; 8 bases match TRBD1. Germline CDR1 and CDR2: SGHNT and YENEEA. CDR3 length: 15 residues. The trim removed 0 bases at V and 1 base at J, leaving 2 bases unmatched. The CDR3 region is CASSLDGTGSYEQYF. CDR3 DNA sequence: TGTGCCAGCAGCTTAGATGGGACAGGTTCCTACGAGCAGTACTTC.

This clone appeared a few times. CDR3 coding DNA: TGTGCCTGGACGGGGGGAAAGGACTACAATGAGCAGTTCTTC. Protein: CAWTGGKDYNEQFF. This chain links TRBV30 with TRBJ2-1, with 7 bases fitting TRBD2. This CDR3 region has 14 residues. V dropped 4 bases and J dropped 3; count of bases not matched to a gene: 6. Germline values: CDR1 GTSNPN, CDR2 SVGIG (reference sequence). Full variable domain (missing parts from reference TRBV30 and TRBJ2-1): SQTIHQWPATLVQPVGSPLSLECTVEGTSNPNLYWYRQAAGRGLQLLFYSVGIGQISSEVPQNLSASRPQDRQFILSSKKLLLSDSGFYLCAWTGGKDYNEQFFGPGTRLTVL.

The chain couples TRBV27 to TRBJ2-7; 8 nucleotides align to TRBD1. The length of the CDR3 is 14 residues. The trim removed 5 bases at V and 3 bases at J, leaving 6 bases unmatched. The germline gives CDR1 MNHEY, CDR2 SMNVEV (reference sequence). DNA for the CDR3: TGTGCCAGCAGTCCAAGGACAGGGATCTACGAGCAGTACTTC. This translates into CASSPRTGIYEQYF.